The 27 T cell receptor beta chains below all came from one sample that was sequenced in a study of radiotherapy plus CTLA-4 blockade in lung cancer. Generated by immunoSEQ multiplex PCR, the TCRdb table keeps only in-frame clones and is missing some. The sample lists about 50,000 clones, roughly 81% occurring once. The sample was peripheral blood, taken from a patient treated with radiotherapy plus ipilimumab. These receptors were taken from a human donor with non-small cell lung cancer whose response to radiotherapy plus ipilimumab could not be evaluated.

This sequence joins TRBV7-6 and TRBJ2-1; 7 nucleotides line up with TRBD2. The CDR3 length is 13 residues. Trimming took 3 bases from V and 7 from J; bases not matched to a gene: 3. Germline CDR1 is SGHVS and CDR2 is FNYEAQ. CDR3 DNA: TGTGCCAGCAGCTTTTCCGGGGGGAATGAGCAGTTCTTC. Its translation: CASSFSGGNEQFF.

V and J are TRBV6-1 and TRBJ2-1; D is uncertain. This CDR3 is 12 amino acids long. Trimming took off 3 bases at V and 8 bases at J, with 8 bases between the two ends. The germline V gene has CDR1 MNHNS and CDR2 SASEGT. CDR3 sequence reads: CASSETWHEQFF. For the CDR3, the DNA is TGTGCCAGCAGTGAGACATGGCATGAGCAGTTCTTC.

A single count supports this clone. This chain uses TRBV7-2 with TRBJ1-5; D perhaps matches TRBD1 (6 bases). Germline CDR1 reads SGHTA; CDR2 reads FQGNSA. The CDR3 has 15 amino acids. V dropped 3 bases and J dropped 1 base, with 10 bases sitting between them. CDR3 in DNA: TGTGCCAGCAGCTTGGCAGGGGTGAGCAATCAGCCCCAGCATTTT. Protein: CASSLAGVSNQPQHF.

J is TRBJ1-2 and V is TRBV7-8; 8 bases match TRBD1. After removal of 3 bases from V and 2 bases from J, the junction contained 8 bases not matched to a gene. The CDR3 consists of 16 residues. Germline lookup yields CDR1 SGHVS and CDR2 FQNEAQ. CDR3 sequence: CASSLNSGGRNYGYTF. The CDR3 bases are TGTGCCAGCAGCTTGAATTCAGGGGGCCGGAACTATGGCTACACCTTC.

The CDR3 DNA sequence: TGTGCCAGTTCGACAGCGTACTCTGGAAACACCATATATTTT. Its protein product is CASSTAYSGNTIYF. V gene TRBV28 combines with J gene TRBJ1-3; the D gene is possibly TRBD1 (5 bases). Germline CDR1 and CDR2: MDHEN and SYDVKM. The CDR3 totals 14 residues. Trimming cost V 9 bases and J 0 bases, with 12 bases left between them.

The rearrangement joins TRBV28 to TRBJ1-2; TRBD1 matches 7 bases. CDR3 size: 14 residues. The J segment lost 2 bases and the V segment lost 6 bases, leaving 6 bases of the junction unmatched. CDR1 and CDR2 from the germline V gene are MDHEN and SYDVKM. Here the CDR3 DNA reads TGTGCCAGCAGGTCGACAGGGTACAACTATGGCTACACCTTC. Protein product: CASRSTGYNYGYTF.

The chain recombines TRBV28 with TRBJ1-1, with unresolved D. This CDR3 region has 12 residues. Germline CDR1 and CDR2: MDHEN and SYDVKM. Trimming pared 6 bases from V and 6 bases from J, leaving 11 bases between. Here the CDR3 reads CASRFDGPEAFF. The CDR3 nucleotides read TGTGCCAGCAGGTTCGATGGCCCTGAAGCTTTCTTT.

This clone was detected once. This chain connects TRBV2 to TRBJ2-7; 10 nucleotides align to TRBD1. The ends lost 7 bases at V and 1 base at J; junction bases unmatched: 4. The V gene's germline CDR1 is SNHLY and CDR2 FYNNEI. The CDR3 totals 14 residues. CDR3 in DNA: TGTGCCAGCACTTCGGGACAGGGGTCCTACGAGCAGTACTTC. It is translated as CASTSGQGSYEQYF.

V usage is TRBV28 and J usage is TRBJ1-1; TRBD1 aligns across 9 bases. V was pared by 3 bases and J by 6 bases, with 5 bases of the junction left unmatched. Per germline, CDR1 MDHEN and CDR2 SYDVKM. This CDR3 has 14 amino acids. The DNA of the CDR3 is TGTGCCAGCAGTTTGCGGGACAGGGAGCCTGAAGCTTTCTTT. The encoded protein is CASSLRDREPEAFF.

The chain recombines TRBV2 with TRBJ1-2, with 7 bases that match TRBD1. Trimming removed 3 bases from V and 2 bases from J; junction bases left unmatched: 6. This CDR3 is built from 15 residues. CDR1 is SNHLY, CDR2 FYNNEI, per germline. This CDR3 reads CASSDAGTVNYGYTF. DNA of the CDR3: TGTGCCAGCAGTGATGCTGGGACAGTAAACTATGGCTACACCTTC.

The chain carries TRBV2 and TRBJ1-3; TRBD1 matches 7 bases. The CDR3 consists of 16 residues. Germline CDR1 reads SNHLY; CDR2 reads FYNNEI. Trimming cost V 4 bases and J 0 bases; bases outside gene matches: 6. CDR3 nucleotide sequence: TGTGCCAGCAGTGTTGGGACAGTCCGCTCTGGAAACACCATATATTTT. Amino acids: CASSVGTVRSGNTIYF.

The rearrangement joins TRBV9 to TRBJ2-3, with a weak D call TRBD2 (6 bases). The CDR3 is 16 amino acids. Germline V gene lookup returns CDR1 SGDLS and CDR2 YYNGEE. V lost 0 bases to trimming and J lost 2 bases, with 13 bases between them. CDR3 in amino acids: CASSVAWGEITDTQYF. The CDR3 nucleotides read TGTGCCAGCAGCGTAGCTTGGGGGGAAATCACAGATACGCAGTATTTT.

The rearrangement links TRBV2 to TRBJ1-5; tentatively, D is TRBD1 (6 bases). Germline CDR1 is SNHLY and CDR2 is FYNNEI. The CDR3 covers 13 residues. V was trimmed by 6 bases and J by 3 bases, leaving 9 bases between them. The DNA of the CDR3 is TGTGCCAGCAGAAGGGACAACAATCAGCCCCAGCATTTT. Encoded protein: CASRRDNNQPQHF.

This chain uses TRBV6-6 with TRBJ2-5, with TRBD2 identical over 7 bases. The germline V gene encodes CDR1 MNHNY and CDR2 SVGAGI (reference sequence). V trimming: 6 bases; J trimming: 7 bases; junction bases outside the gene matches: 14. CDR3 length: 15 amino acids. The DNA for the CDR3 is TGTGCCAGCAGCCAAAGGGACGCGGGGGAAAGGACCCAGTACTTC. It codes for CASSQRDAGERTQYF.

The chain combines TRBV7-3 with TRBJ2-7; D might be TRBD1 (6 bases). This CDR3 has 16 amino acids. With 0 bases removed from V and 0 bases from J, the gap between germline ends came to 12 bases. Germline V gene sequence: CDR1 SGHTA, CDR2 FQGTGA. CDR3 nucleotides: TGTGCCAGCAGCTTAACGGGTGGGACAAGCTCCTACGAGCAGTACTTC. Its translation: CASSLTGGTSSYEQYF.

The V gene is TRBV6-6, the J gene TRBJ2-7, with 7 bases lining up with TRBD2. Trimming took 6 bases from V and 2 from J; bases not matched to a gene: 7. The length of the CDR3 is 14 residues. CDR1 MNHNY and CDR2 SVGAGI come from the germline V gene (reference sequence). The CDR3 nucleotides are TGTGCCAGCAGCACGGCCAGCGGGGCCTACGAGCAGTACTTC. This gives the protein CASSTASGAYEQYF.

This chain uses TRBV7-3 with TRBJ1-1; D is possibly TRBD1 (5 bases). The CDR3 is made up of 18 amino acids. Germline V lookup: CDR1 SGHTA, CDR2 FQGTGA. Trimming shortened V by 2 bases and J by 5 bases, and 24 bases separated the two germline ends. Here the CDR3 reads CASSLFPGSRAGRTEAFF. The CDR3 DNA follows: TGTGCCAGCAGCTTATTCCCTGGAAGCAGGGCCGGACGGACTGAAGCTTTCTTT.

The CDR3 is CASIQAGGGTEAFF. CDR3 DNA sequence: TGTGCCAGCATCCAGGCGGGGGGAGGGACTGAAGCTTTCTTT. This chain joins TRBV6-5 and TRBJ1-1, with D possibly matching TRBD1 (5 bases). The V and J ends lost 7 bases and 5 bases respectively, with 17 bases between them. The CDR3 has 14 amino acids. Germline-derived CDR1 and CDR2 are MNHEY and SVGAGI.

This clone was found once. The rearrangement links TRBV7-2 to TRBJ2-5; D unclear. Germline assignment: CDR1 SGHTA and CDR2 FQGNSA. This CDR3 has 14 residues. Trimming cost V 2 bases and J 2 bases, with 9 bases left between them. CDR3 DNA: TGTGCCAGCAGCTTATGGGCAGGACAAGAGACCCAGTACTTC. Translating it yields CASSLWAGQETQYF. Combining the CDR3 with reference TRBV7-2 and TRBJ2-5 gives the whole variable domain GAGVSQSPSNKVTEKGKDVELRCDPISGHTALYWYRQSLGQGLEFLIYFQGNSAPDKSGLPSDRFSAERTGGSVSTLTIQRTQQEDSAVYLCASSLWAGQETQYFGPGTRLLVL.

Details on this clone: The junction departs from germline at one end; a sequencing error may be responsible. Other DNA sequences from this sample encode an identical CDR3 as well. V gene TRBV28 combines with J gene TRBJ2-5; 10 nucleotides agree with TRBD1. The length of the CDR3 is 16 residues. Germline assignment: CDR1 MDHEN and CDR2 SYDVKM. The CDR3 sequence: CASSLSRTGGAETQYF. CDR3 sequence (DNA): TGTGCCAGCAGTTTAAGTAGGACAGGGGGTGCAGAGACCCAATACTTC.

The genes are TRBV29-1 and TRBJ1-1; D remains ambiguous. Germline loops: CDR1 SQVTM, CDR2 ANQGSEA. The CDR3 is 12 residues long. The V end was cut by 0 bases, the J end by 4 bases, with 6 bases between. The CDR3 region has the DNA TGCAGCGTTGAAGAGGGAGGCACTGAAGCTTTCTTT. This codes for CSVEEGGTEAFF.

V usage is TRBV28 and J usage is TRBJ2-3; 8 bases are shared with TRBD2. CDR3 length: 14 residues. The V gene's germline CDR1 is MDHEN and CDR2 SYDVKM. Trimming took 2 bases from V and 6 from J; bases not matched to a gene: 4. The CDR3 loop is CASSLAGGWDTQYF. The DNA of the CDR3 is TGTGCCAGCAGTTTAGCGGGAGGTTGGGATACGCAGTATTTT.

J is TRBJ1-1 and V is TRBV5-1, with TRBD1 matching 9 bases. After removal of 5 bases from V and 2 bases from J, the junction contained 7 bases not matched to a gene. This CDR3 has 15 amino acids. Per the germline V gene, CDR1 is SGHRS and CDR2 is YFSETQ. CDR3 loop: CASSPGTGTNTEAFF. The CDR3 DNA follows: TGCGCCAGCAGTCCCGGGACAGGGACAAACACTGAAGCTTTCTTT.

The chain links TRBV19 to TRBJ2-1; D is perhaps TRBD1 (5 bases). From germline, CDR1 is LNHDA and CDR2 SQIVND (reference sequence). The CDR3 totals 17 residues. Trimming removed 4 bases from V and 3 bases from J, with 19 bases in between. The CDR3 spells CASSNLDDRLFYNEQFF. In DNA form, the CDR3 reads TGTGCCAGTAGTAACCTCGATGACAGACTGTTCTACAATGAGCAGTTCTTC.

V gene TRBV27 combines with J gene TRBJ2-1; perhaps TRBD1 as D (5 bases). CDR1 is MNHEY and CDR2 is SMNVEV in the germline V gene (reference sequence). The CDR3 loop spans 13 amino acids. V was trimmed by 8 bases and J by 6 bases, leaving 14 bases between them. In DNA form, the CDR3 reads TGTGCCAGCTTGGGGCCGGCCATCAATGAGCAGTTCTTC. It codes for CASLGPAINEQFF.

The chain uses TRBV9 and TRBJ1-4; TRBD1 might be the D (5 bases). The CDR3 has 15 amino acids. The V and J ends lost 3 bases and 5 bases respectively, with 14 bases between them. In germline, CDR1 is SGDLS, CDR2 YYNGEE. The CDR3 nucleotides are TGTGCCAGCAGCGCGGGGACGGGACTCAATGAAAAACTGTTTTTT. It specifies CASSAGTGLNEKLFF.

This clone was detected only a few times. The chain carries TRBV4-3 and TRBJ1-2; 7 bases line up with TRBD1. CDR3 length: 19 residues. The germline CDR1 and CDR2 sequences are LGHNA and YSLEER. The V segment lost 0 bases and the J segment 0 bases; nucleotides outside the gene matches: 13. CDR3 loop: CASSQDRAGQSFTNYGYTF. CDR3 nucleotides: TGCGCCAGCAGCCAAGATCGGGCGGGACAGAGCTTTACTAACTATGGCTACACCTTC.